The clone carrying this TCR beta chain occurred a few times. The antigen is not known. CDR1 and CDR2 from the germline V gene are LGHNA and YSLEER. The CDR3 spans 14 residues. V was pared by 0 bases and J by 4 bases, with 10 bases between. Via MiXCR, TCRdb re-called the 5' RACE reads, giving one row per CDR3 protein. The table shows just over 300,000 distinct CDR3 sequences, with around 3.6% occurring only once. This record belongs to a study of T cells after yellow fever vaccination. The study, taken as a whole, reports: The secondary response was weaker but peaked faster, day 5 versus 15. A large majority of primary-vaccination clones showed up again after the booster (about 97% CD4, around 90% CD8).

The sequence came from a man between 18 and 35 years old who received the YFV17D yellow fever vaccine. This sequence joins TRBV4-3 and TRBJ2-7; a possible D gene is TRBD2 (5 bases). The sample in question was PBMCs, obtained on the day of the yellow fever booster vaccination. CDR3 nucleotides: TGCGCCAGCAGCCAAGAAGAGGGCGTGTACGAGCAGTACTTC. Its translation is CASSQEEGVYEQYF.